One T cell receptor beta chain is described in this entry. The antigen is undetermined. The CDR3 is 15 amino acids. V was pared by 3 bases and J by 3 bases, with 16 bases between. Germline values: CDR1 SGHNT, CDR2 YYREEE (reference sequence). Researchers ran the PCR with 60 Vbeta and 13 Jbeta primers. The table came from immunoSEQ multiplex PCR; TCRdb's copy has only in-frame clones and leaves some out. The sample includes more than 95,000 clones, roughly four fifths of them seen just once. The data belong to a study of cytomegalovirus exposure and HLA in healthy donors. Study results and caveats: Confirmation in vitro established that a few CMV-associated chains were specific for CMV antigens.

Sequencing was carried out using PBMCs. The J gene is TRBJ2-7, the V gene TRBV5-4, with D perhaps TRBD2 (6 bases). This TCR derives from a woman aged 60-75 years in good health and CMV-seropositive. The CDR3 sequence is CASSSKTRTIYEQYF. CDR3 nucleotide sequence: TGTGCCAGCAGCTCGAAGACTCGGACTATCTACGAGCAGTACTTC.